The T cell receptor beta chain described here comes from a study of shared clonotypes between healthy human individuals (dated by TCRdb to about 2020). At the level of the whole study: A few men and a couple of women, aged 18 to 49 years, made up the cohort. For each donor, CD4 naive and CD4 memory were each given three plates, CD8 naive was given two plates, and CD8 memory was given one plate. To estimate repertoire size and how much clonotype sharing occurs between individuals, the study deeply sequenced the blood TCR repertoires of several healthy adults. Libraries were prepared and TCR repertoires were sequenced by different laboratories using diverse techniques, in order to increase sequencing depth and limit assay-specific biases. Leukapheresis yielded between about 0.9 and 8.9 billion PBMCs per donor. Here is what the overall study found, with its caveats: Pairwise subsampling led to the expectation that sequencing depth would affect the degree of clonotype sharing among donors. Rarefaction of sorted-subset datasets indicated incomplete sequencing despite the large sequencing depth. The genetic and exposure-history diversity represented was limited by the small number of donors. Higher generation probabilities were observed for clonotypes shared by all four sorted-subset donors than for non-shared clonotypes. Sharing across four donors was observed for about 5% of naive CD4, under 4% of naive CD8, 2% to 2.5% of memory CD4, and roughly 0.4% of memory CD8 clonotypes. Only blood was sampled, and tissue TCR repertoires likely differ from those in blood. Naive subsets generally had larger estimated clonotype richness than memory subsets.

Points on this clone: The antigen it recognizes is unknown. No much larger clonotype is one base removed from it; base qualities were not supplied.

Using the deep immunoSEQ assay, multiplex PCR amplified TCR CDR3 regions from genomic DNA. For each cell subset, the extracted genomic DNA was distributed evenly across all wells of several immunoSEQ 96-well plates, and each plate served as one replicate. Each replicate PCR for sorted subsets received about 180 ng genomic DNA, equal to roughly 30,000 T cell genomes. Purified libraries were measured with a Qubit 3.0 fluorometer, size-checked on a Bioanalyzer 2100, and measured again with the KAPA Library Quantification kit. Every immunoSEQ 96-well plate was sequenced on a dedicated single-read 150-cycle Illumina NextSeq 550 flow cell. The paper's data handling went like this. Because the immunoSEQ output included only junctional sequences and no quality scores, the filtering could not be the same as the filtering used for full-length reads. To assign V/J genes and CDR3, sequences were annotated against IMGT germline references using PyIR, a Python wrapper for IgBLAST v1.9. Any read was removed if the V/J assignment was weak (E-value above 1e-6), the CDR3 was missing, or the read contained stop codons, out-of-frame junctions, or ambiguous translated residues. V3J clonotypes were defined as sequences sharing an identical inferred V gene, J gene, and CDR3 amino acid sequence. Percentage overlap between repertoires was computed as shared unique clonotypes divided by the size of the smaller repertoire. RTK rarefaction, the Chao1 estimator, and Recon v2.1 estimates of unobserved clonotypes were used to assess repertoire richness. For all TCRbeta clonotypes obtained by the gDNA method from a few donors, generation probabilities were computed with OLGA. The table comes from immuneACCESS by way of TCRdb, which keeps in-frame sequences with V and J called. Part of the clones is missing from these tables; in studies checked, under half for an unresolved V gene and the rest for unknown reasons. The D gene and trimming were derived from the DNA, and the V and J assignments and clone size from that table. Here the sample has over a million clones; approximately 68% occur a single time. The ten largest clonotypes hold around 1.5% of the sample.

The CDR3 sequence holds 14 residues, the cysteine and phenylalanine included. Only the CDR3 DNA is retained, 42 bases long and in frame from the first base. V is cut by 6 bases and J by 8 bases, and the space between the germline ends is 19 bases. Per the germline V gene, MDHEN is the CDR1 and SYDVKM is the CDR2. The donors were healthy, HIV-negative adults who had no recently reported acute infections or vaccinations. All donors were Caucasian adults living in Nashville, Tennessee, USA. CD4+ T cells were enriched by magnetic negative selection; naive cells were then positively selected on CD45RA, and the negative fraction formed the memory subset. Blood was obtained by leukapheresis, after which PBMCs were separated by Ficoll-Histopaque density gradient centrifugation and cryopreserved in liquid nitrogen vapor phase. Analytical flow cytometry was used to check the purity and quantity of each magnetically sorted T cell population. Each sorted fraction had its genomic DNA isolated and then quantified by UV absorbance on a Nanodrop 2000c.

Specimen: memory CD4+ T cells sorted from blood. Per the publication, the cell subset or site label means: CD45RA-negative fraction. The sequence came from a man aged 18 to 29 in good health. The sequence links TRBV28 to TRBJ1-2, and perhaps TRBD1 as D gene, on 6 matching bases. The base sequence is TGTGCCAGCAGAAACCAGGGGATTAGCAGCGGCTACACCTTC. This is translated as CASRNQGISSGYTF.